This TCR beta chain was obtained from a study of blood T cells in healthy people across ages. Study-level results: PBMCs left unsorted prevented a conclusive naive versus antigen-experienced comparison. The study regarded diversity estimates from one million T cells as underestimates.

Primed by a sample-barcoded 5' primer and a J-beta primer mix, a second PCR proceeded for about 7 to 12 cycles. MiXCR, applied by TCRdb to the 5' RACE reads, yields one record per CDR3 protein. Here the sample spans approximately 780,000 distinct CDR3 sequences, under 30% being singletons. Peripheral blood, roughly 11 milliliters per donor, was collected. Ten or more counts support this clonotype. The antigen is unknown. Another study also made use of these data, one on T cells of mothers and their children.

The sample taken for sequencing was blood. This TCR was sampled from a boy aged 5-17 years in good health.

Written as DNA, the CDR3 is TGCAGTGCTAGACCCAGGGGAGTTTACGAGCAGTACTTC. Residues: CSARPRGVYEQYF. The chain is built from TRBV20-1 and TRBJ2-7; D perhaps matches TRBD1 (6 bases). V was clipped by 2 bases and J by 4 bases, with 12 bases between them. Germline V gene data show CDR1 as DFQATT and CDR2 as SNEGSKA (reference sequence). The CDR3 has 13 amino acids.